Listed below are T cell receptor beta chains from one sample, sequenced in a study of blood T cell repertoires in COVID-19. Assay: immunoSEQ multiplex PCR; the TCRdb copy retains only in-frame clones and omits some. In the table there are roughly 110,000 clones, 84% of which are singletons. Sequencing was performed on peripheral blood. These receptor sequences come from a human donor in a cohort sampled during active COVID-19. Each CDR3 is given with its conserved first and last residue. Fields, in order: clone size, D gene, J gene, V gene, CDR3 protein, CDR3 DNA. The D gene is left open where the match is weak. Size is omitted from some rows. Given values are once, few, many or a class for expanded clones.

.	TRBD2	TRBJ2-3	TRBV5-1	CASSSLAGGTDTQYF	TGCGCCAGCAGCTCCCTAGCGGGTGGGACAGATACGCAGTATTTT
.	TRBD2	TRBJ2-1	TRBV7-3	CASSLVGTSSEQFF	TGTGCCAGCAGCTTAGTTGGGACTAGTAGTGAGCAGTTCTTC
.	TRBD2	TRBJ2-3	TRBV5-1	CASRSSGTRADTQYF	TGCGCCAGCAGGTCTAGCGGGACTCGCGCAGATACGCAGTATTTT
.	TRBD1	TRBJ1-1	TRBV6-6	CASSYSRGRGITEAFF	TGTGCCAGCAGTTACTCGAGGGGGCGTGGAATAACTGAAGCTTTCTTT
.	.	TRBJ2-5	TRBV2	CASSEAGNLGGETQYF	TGTGCCAGCAGTGAAGCAGGGAACCTGGGCGGGGAGACCCAGTACTTC
.	.	TRBJ2-1	TRBV5-1	CASSLDTGQQFF	TGCGCCAGCAGCTTAGACACAGGCCAGCAGTTCTTC
.	.	TRBJ2-5	TRBV18	CASSPGTQETQYF	TGTGCCAGCTCACCCGGGACACAAGAGACCCAGTACTTC
.	TRBD1	TRBJ1-1	TRBV28	CASSLVQGALNTEAFF	TGTGCCAGCAGTTTAGTACAGGGGGCGTTGAACACTGAAGCTTTCTTT
.	TRBD1	TRBJ1-1	TRBV7-9	CASSLGTGGLNTEAFF	TGTGCCAGCAGCTTAGGAACAGGGGGACTAAACACTGAAGCTTTCTTT
.	.	TRBJ2-6	TRBV7-3	CASSLPGSGANVLTF	TGTGCCAGCAGCTTACCGGGCTCTGGGGCCAACGTCCTGACTTTC
once	TRBD2	TRBJ2-1	TRBV7-9	CASSVAGGTYNEQFF	TGTGCCAGCAGCGTAGCGGGAGGAACCTACAATGAGCAGTTCTTC
.	.	TRBJ1-2	TRBV19	CASSMVTVSYGYTF	TGTGCCAGTAGTATGGTAACAGTTTCGTATGGCTACACCTTC
.	TRBD2	TRBJ2-7	TRBV27	CASSNLLAGLPIEQYF	TGTGCCAGCAGTAACCTATTGGCGGGACTACCGATCGAGCAGTACTTC
.	TRBD1	TRBJ2-7	TRBV24-1	CATSEWDSYEQYF	TGTGCCACCAGTGAATGGGACAGCTACGAGCAGTACTTC
once	.	TRBJ1-6	TRBV3-1/TRBV3-2	CASSQAWGESPLHF	TGTGCCAGCAGCCAAGCCTGGGGAGAATCACCCCTCCACTTT
.	.	TRBJ1-3	TRBV9	CASSVAPGQSSGNTIYF	TGTGCCAGCAGCGTAGCCCCAGGACAGTCCTCTGGAAACACCATATATTTT
.	TRBD2	TRBJ2-5	TRBV5-1	CASSLVASGVQETQYF	TGCGCCAGCAGCTTGGTGGCTAGCGGGGTACAAGAGACCCAGTACTTC
.	.	TRBJ1-2	TRBV30	CAWSAYPSYTF	TGTGCCTGGAGTGCCTATCCCTCCTACACCTTC
.	.	TRBJ2-1	TRBV30	CAWRDETYNEQFF	TGTGCCTGGAGAGATGAGACCTACAATGAGCAGTTCTTC
.	.	TRBJ2-4	TRBV3-1/TRBV3-2	CASKRKSHNIQYF	TGTGCCAGCAAGAGGAAGAGTCACAACATTCAGTACTTC
.	TRBD1	TRBJ1-5	TRBV7-2	CASSLGQGRGQPQHF	TGTGCCAGCAGCTTAGGACAGGGGAGAGGACAGCCCCAGCATTTT
.	TRBD2	TRBJ2-3	TRBV3-1/TRBV3-2	CASSRLAGGRDTQYF	TGTGCCAGCAGCCGTCTAGCGGGAGGGCGTGATACGCAGTATTTT
.	TRBD2	TRBJ2-1	TRBV7-3	CASSPGLADNEQFF	TGTGCCAGCAGCCCAGGACTAGCAGACAATGAGCAGTTCTTC
.	TRBD2	TRBJ2-3	TRBV11-2	CASSLMSSGSSTDTQYF	TGTGCCAGCAGCTTAATGTCTAGCGGATCTAGCACAGATACGCAGTATTTT
few	.	TRBJ1-3	TRBV7-9	CASMGPGNTIYF	TGTGCCAGCATGGGGCCTGGAAACACCATATATTTT
.	TRBD2	TRBJ2-1	TRBV5-1	CASSWGTSGNSNEQFF	TGCGCCAGCAGCTGGGGGACTAGCGGGAATTCGAATGAGCAGTTCTTC
.	TRBD2	TRBJ2-1	TRBV7-9	CASSLPPRLAGILNEQFF	TGTGCCAGCAGCTTACCGCCTCGACTAGCGGGAATTCTCAATGAGCAGTTCTTC
.	.	TRBJ2-7	TRBV5-1	CASTDPAASYEQYF	TGCGCCAGCACGGACCCAGCGGCCTCCTACGAGCAGTACTTC
.	TRBD1	TRBJ2-2	TRBV18	CASSPPGQGESAGELFF	TGTGCCAGCTCACCACCGGGACAGGGGGAATCGGCCGGGGAGCTGTTTTTT
once	.	TRBJ1-2	TRBV20-1	CSASLGIGYTF	TGCAGTGCTAGCCTCGGGATTGGCTACACCTTC
.	TRBD1	TRBJ1-6	TRBV5-5	CASSLGGDRNSPLHF	TGTGCCAGCAGCTTGGGAGGGGACAGAAATTCACCCCTCCACTTT
.	.	TRBJ2-7	TRBV27	CAVGGHYEQYF	TGTGCCGTGGGAGGCCACTACGAGCAGTACTTC
.	TRBD1	TRBJ1-2	TRBV4-1	CASSQPRGQGIYGYTF	TGCGCCAGCAGCCAACCGAGGGGACAGGGTATCTATGGCTACACCTTC
.	.	TRBJ2-3	TRBV7-2	CASSPQDSVMDTQYF	TGTGCCAGCAGCCCCCAGGACAGTGTGATGGATACGCAGTATTTT
.	TRBD1	TRBJ1-1	TRBV10-1	CASSSDRTMNTEAFF	TGCGCCAGCAGTTCGGACAGGACAATGAACACTGAAGCTTTCTTT
.	TRBD1	TRBJ2-7	TRBV6-6	CASRETGGALQQYF	TGTGCCAGCAGGGAGACAGGGGGCGCTTTACAGCAGTACTTC
.	.	TRBJ2-5	TRBV3-1/TRBV3-2	CASSLRGEETQYF	TGTGCCAGCAGCCTCCGGGGAGAGGAGACCCAGTACTTC
.	.	TRBJ2-6	TRBV7-2	CASSYSSGANVLTF	TGTGCCAGCAGCTATAGCTCTGGGGCCAACGTCCTGACTTTC
.	TRBD2	TRBJ2-2	TRBV9	CASSPHHGLAATGELFF	TGTGCCAGCAGCCCCCACCACGGACTAGCGGCCACCGGGGAGCTGTTTTTT
once	TRBD1	TRBJ1-2	TRBV12-3/TRBV12-4	CASTTTGGYGYTF	TGTGCCAGCACCACGACAGGGGGCTATGGCTACACCTTC
.	TRBD1	TRBJ1-1	TRBV11-2	CASSLARAGTGSNTEAFF	TGTGCCAGCAGCTTAGCCCGAGCCGGGACAGGTTCGAACACTGAAGCTTTCTTT
.	.	TRBJ1-2	TRBV14	CASSRTIYGYTF	TGTGCCAGCAGCAGGACAATTTATGGCTACACCTTC
.	.	TRBJ1-5	TRBV5-6	CASSLGWGGNQPQHF	TGTGCCAGCAGCTTGGGTTGGGGCGGCAATCAGCCCCAGCATTTT
.	.	TRBJ2-1	TRBV6-2/TRBV6-3	CASSYSASSYNKQFF	TGTGCCAGCAGTTACTCGGCTAGCAGCTACAATAAGCAGTTCTTC
.	TRBD1	TRBJ2-2	TRBV27	CASSRTGGVFLTSNTGELFF	TGTGCCAGCTCCCGGACAGGGGGCGTATTTCTAACCTCGAACACCGGGGAGCTGTTTTTT
.	.	TRBJ2-7	TRBV28	CASSGAPPYEQYF	TGTGCCAGCAGCGGTGCGCCTCCTTACGAGCAGTACTTC
.	TRBD2	TRBJ2-2	TRBV2	CASSEQPAGAPGELFF	TGTGCCAGCAGTGAACAGCCGGCGGGAGCACCCGGGGAGCTGTTTTTT
.	.	TRBJ2-1	TRBV28	CASSTQGMGQFF	TGTGCCAGCAGTACACAGGGAATGGGACAGTTCTTC